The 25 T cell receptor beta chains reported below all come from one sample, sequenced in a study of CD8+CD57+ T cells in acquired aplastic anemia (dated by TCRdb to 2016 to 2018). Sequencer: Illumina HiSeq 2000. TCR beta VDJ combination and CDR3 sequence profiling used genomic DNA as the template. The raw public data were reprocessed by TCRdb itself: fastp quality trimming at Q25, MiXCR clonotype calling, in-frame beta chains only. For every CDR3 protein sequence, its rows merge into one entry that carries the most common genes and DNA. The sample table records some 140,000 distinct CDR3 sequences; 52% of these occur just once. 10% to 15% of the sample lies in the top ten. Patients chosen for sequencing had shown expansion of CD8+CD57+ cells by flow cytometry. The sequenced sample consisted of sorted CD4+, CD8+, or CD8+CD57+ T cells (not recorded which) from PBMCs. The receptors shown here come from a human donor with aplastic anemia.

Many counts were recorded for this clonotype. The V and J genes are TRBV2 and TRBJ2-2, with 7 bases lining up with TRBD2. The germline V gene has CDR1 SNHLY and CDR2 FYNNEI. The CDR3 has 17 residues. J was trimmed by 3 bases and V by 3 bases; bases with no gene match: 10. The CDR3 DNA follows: TGTGCCAGCAGTGAGGGACTAAAGGGATTGGACACCGGGGAGCTGTTTTTT. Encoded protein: CASSEGLKGLDTGELFF.

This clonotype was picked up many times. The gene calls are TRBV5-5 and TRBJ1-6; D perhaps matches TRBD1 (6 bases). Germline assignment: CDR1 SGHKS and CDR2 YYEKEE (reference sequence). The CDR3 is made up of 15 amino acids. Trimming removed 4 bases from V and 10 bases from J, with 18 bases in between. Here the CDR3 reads CASSPAQGLGSPLHF. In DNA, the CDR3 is TGTGCCAGCAGCCCGGCACAGGGTTTAGGCTCACCCCTCCACTTT.

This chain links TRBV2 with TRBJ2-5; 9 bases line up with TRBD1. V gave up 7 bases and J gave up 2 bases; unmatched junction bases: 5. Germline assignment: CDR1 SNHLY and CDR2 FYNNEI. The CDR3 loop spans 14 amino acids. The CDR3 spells CASKGDRAQETQYF. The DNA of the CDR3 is TGTGCCAGCAAGGGGGACAGGGCACAAGAGACCCAGTACTTC. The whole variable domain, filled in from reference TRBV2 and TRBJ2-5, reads EPEVTQTPSHQVTQMGQEVILRCVPISNHLYFYWYRQILGQKVEFLVSFYNNEISEKSEIFDDQFSVERPDGSNFTLKIRSTKLEDSAMYFCASKGDRAQETQYFGPGTRLLVL.

The CDR3 loop is CASGGLYGYTF. The DNA of the CDR3 is TGTGCCAGCGGGGGCCTATATGGCTACACCTTC. The chain joins TRBV2 to TRBJ1-2; a weak D match, TRBD1 (6 bases). V dropped 8 bases and J dropped 5 bases, with 9 bases sitting between them. The CDR3 loop spans 11 amino acids. The V gene's germline CDR1 is SNHLY and CDR2 FYNNEI.

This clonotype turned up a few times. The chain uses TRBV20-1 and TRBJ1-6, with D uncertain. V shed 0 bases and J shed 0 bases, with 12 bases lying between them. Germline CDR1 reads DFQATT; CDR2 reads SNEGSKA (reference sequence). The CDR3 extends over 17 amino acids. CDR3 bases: TGCAGTGCTAGAGAGGAGGGCAGGAGCTCCTATAATTCACCCCTCCACTTT. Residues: CSAREEGRSSYNSPLHF.

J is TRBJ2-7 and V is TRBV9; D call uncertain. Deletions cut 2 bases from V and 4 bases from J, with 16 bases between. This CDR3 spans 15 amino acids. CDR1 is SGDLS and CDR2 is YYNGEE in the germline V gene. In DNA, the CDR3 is TGTGCCAGCAGCGTCGGTGACCGTGTGGAATACGAGCAGTACTTC. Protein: CASSVGDRVEYEQYF. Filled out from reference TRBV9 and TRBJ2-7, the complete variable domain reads DSGVTQTPKHLITATGQRVTLRCSPRSGDLSVYWYQQSLDQGLQFLIQYYNGEERAKGNILERFSAQQFPDLHSELNLSSLELGDSALYFCASSVGDRVEYEQYFGPGTRLTVT.

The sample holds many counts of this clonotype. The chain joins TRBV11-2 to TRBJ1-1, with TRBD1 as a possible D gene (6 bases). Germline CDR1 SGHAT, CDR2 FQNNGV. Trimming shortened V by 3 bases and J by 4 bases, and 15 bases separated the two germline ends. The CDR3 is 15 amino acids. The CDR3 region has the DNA TGTGCCAGCAGCTTGGGGGGCAGCCCAAGCACTGAAGCTTTCTTT. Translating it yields CASSLGGSPSTEAFF.

The CDR3, as DNA: TGTGCCAGCAGTTCAACGGCAGGGAAAGCTTTCTTT. Translation: CASSSTAGKAFF. J is TRBJ1-1 and V is TRBV6-5; a weak D match, TRBD1 (5 bases). Germline V gives CDR1 MNHEY, CDR2 SVGAGI. The CDR3 totals 12 residues. V lost 4 bases, J lost 9 bases, and 12 bases lay in between.

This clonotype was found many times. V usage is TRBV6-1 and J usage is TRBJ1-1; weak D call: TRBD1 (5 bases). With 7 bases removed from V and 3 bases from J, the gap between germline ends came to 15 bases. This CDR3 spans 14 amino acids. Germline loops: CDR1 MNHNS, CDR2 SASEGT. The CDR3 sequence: CASINQGGDTEAFF. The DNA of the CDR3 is TGTGCCAGCATTAACCAGGGAGGCGACACTGAAGCTTTCTTT.

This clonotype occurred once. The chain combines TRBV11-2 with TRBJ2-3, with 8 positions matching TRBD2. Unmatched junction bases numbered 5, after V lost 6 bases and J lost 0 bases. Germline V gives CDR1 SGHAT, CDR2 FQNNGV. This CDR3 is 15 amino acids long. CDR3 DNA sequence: TGTGCCAGCAGTTTTACTAGCGGTAGCACAGATACGCAGTATTTT. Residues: CASSFTSGSTDTQYF.

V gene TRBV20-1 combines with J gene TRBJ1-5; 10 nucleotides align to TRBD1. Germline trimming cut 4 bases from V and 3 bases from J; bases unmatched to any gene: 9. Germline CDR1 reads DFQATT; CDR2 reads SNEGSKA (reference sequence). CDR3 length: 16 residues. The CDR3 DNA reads TGCAGTGCTATACGACAGGGGGCGCGTAACAATCAGCCCCAGCATTTT. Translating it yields CSAIRQGARNNQPQHF.

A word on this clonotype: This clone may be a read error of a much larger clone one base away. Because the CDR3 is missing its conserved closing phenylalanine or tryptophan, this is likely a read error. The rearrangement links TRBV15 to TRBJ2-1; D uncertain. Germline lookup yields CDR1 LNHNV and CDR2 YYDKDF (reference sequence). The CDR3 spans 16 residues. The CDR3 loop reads CASSVERGSPYNEQFL. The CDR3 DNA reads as TGTGCCAGCAGCGTAGAAAGAGGCAGTCCCTACAATGAGCAGTTCCTC.

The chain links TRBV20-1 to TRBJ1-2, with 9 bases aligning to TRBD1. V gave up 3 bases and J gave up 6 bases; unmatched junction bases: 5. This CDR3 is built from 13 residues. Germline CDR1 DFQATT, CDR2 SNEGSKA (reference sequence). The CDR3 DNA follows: TGCAGTGCTAGGGCCGGGACAGGGCATGGCTACACCTTC. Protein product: CSARAGTGHGYTF.

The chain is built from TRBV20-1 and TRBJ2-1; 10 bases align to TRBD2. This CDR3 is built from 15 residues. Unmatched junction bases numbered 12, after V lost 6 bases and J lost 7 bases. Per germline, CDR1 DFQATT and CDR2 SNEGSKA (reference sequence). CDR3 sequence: CSAGAGGLMLNEQFF. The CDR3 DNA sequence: TGCAGTGCGGGAGCGGGGGGGTTGATGTTGAATGAGCAGTTCTTC.

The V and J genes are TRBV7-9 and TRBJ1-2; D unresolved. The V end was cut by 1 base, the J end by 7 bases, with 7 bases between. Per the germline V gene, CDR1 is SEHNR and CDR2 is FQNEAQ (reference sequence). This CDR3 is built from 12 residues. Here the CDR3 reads CASSLEARGYTF. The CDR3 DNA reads TGTGCCAGCAGCTTAGAAGCACGTGGCTACACCTTC.

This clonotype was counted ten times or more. The DNA of the CDR3 is TGTGCCAGCAGTGATTGGACAGGGGCCGGGACTAACTATGGCTACACCTTC. This encodes CASSDWTGAGTNYGYTF. This sequence joins TRBV6-1 and TRBJ1-2, with TRBD1 identical over 9 bases. Germline V lookup: CDR1 MNHNS, CDR2 SASEGT. V lost 3 bases and J lost 0; bases outside the gene matches: 8. The length of the CDR3 is 17 residues.

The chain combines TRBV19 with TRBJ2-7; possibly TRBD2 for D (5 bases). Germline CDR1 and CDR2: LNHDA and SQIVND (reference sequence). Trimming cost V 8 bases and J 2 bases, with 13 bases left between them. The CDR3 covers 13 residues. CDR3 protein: CASSKQRAYEQYF. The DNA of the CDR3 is TGTGCCAGTTCTAAACAGAGGGCCTACGAGCAGTACTTC.

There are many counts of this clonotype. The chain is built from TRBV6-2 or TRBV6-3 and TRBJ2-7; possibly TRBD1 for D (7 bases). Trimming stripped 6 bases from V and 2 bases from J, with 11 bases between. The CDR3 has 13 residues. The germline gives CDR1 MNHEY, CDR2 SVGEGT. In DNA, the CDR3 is TGTGCCAGCAGAGGCAGGGGGGCCTACGAGCAGTACTTC. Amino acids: CASRGRGAYEQYF.

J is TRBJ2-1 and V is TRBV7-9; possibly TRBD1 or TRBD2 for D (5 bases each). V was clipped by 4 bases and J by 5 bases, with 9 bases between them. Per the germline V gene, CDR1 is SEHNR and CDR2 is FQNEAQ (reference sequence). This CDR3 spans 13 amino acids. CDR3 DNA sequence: TGTGCCAGCAGCTCCGGGACCGACAATGAGCAGTTCTTC. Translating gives CASSSGTDNEQFF.

CDR3 bases: TGTGCCACCAGCAGAGATCTTACAGCCGGGGAGCTGTTTTTT. It yields the protein CATSRDLTAGELFF. This chain connects TRBV15 to TRBJ2-2; D not certain. This CDR3 has 14 residues. CDR1 is LNHNV and CDR2 is YYDKDF in the germline V gene (reference sequence). V lost 0 bases to trimming and J lost 6 bases, with 8 bases between them.

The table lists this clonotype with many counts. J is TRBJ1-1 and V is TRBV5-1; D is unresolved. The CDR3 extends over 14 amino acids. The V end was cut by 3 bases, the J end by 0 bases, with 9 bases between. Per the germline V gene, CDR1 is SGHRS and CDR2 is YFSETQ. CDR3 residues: CASSYRSLNTEAFF. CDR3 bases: TGCGCCAGCAGCTACCGGTCCCTGAACACTGAAGCTTTCTTT.

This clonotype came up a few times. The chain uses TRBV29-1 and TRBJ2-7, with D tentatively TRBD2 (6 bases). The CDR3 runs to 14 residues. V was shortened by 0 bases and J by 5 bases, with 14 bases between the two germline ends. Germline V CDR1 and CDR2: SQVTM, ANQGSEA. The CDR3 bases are TGCAGCGTTGAAGATCTCGGGGGAGCGGACGAGCAGTACTTC. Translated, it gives CSVEDLGGADEQYF.

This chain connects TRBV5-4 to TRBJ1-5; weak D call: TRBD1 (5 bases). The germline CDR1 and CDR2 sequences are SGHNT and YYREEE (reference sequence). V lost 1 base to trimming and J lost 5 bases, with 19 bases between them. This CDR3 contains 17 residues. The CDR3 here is CASSLLGLRVGDQPQHF. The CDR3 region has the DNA TGTGCCAGCAGCTTGTTAGGGCTCAGGGTGGGAGATCAGCCCCAGCATTTT.

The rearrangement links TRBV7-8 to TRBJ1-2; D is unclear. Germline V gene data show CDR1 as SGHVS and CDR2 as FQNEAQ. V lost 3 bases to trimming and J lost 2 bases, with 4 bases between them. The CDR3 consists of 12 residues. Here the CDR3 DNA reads TGTGCCAGCAGCTTGTACAACTATGGCTACACCTTC. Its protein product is CASSLYNYGYTF.

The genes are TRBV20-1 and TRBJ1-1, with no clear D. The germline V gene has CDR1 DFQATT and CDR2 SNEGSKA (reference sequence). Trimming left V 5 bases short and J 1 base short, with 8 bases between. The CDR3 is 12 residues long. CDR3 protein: CSALQTNTEAFF. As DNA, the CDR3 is TGCAGTGCTTTACAGACGAACACTGAAGCTTTCTTT.